This entry lists 30 T cell receptor beta chains sequenced from one sample in a study of tumor-infiltrating lymphocytes in primary liver carcinoma. Bulk tissue was left unsorted, and RNA and DNA were co-extracted from 20-30 mg of it. The template, roughly 0.45 ug total RNA, yielded TCR beta cDNA made with a constant-region primer. Amplification in three nested multiplex PCR rounds with slightly modified ARM-PCR gave rise to TCR beta libraries. Primers for the first two PCR rounds were TRBV1-TRBV30 forward primers and a C-beta reverse primer (roughly 10 cycles per round). TCRdb reprocessed the multiplex PCR reads with MiXCR, giving one entry per CDR3 protein. The sample has approximately 46,000 distinct CDR3 sequences, approximately 82% seen once. Input material: tumor-adjacent normal liver tissue. These receptors were obtained from a woman under 40 with primary liver carcinoma and hepatitis B virus infection.

The gene calls are TRBV5-4 and TRBJ2-6; perhaps TRBD1 as D (5 bases). Germline lookup yields CDR1 SGHNT and CDR2 YYREEE (reference sequence). This CDR3 region has 16 residues. V gave up 7 bases and J gave up 6 bases, with 20 bases separating them. The CDR3 DNA is TGTGCCAGCGGCCCTATGGAAGGGGATGCGGCCAACGTCCTGACTTTC. The encoded protein is CASGPMEGDAANVLTF.

A word on this clonotype: With a much larger clone just one base away, this may be a read error. This chain links TRBV7-3 with TRBJ1-1, with TRBD1 as a possible D gene (5 bases). The germline gives CDR1 SGHTA, CDR2 FQGTGA. The CDR3 spans 12 residues. CDR3 DNA: TGTGCCGGCAGCCCAGGGACCAGTGAAGCTTTCTTT. Protein sequence: CAGSPGTSEAFF.

Note on this clonotype: One end of the junction varies from germline; a read error may be responsible. This sequence joins TRBV5-1 and TRBJ2-3; 8 nucleotides agree with TRBD2. The CDR3 is made up of 14 amino acids. Germline values: CDR1 SGHRS, CDR2 YFSETQ. The CDR3, as DNA: TGCGCCAGCAGCTTAGCGGGAGCACGAGATATGCAGTATTTT. Translating gives CASSLAGARDMQYF.

Turning to this clonotype: One junction end does not reproduce the germline sequence, and a read error may be involved. This chain links TRBV6-1 with TRBJ2-7; TRBD2 matches 10 bases. Germline V gene lookup returns CDR1 MNHNS and CDR2 SASEGT. The CDR3 is 15 amino acids. CDR3 DNA sequence: TGCGCCAGCAATGGACTAGCGGAGGGCTCCTACGAACAGTACTTC. Translating it yields CASNGLAEGSYEQYF.

In this sample, this clonotype is medium-sized. V is TRBV29-1 and J is TRBJ2-1; 9 nucleotides match TRBD2. This CDR3 is 13 amino acids long. Germline assignment: CDR1 SQVTM and CDR2 ANQGSEA. With 5 bases clipped from V and 4 bases from J, the junction kept 3 bases outside the gene matches. The CDR3 DNA is TGCAGCGTTTCTAGCGGGATGTACAATGAGCAGTTCTTC. It translates to CSVSSGMYNEQFF.

Concerning this clonotype itself: A junction boundary mismatches the germline segment, possibly from a read error. This chain connects TRBV12-3 or TRBV12-4 to TRBJ2-1; D perhaps matches TRBD1 (7 bases). CDR3 length equals 14 residues. The CDR3 sequence: CVSSFGGTDNEQFF. The CDR3, as DNA: TGTGTGAGCAGCTTCGGAGGGACAGACAATGAGCAATTCTTC.

Comment on this clonotype: Relative to the germline gene, one junction end is altered; a read error may explain this. The chain employs TRBV7-8 and TRBJ2-3, with TRBD2 matching over 8 bases. The CDR3 runs 17 residues. The germline gives CDR1 SGHVS, CDR2 FQNEAQ. For the CDR3, the DNA is TGTCCCAGCAGCTTACGTCCCATCGGGAGGGCCACAGATACGCAGTATTTT. It yields the protein CPSSLRPIGRATDTQYF. The variable domain in full, with the rest retrieved from reference TRBV7-8 and TRBJ2-3, is GAGVSQSPRYKVAKRGQDVALRCDPISGHVSLFWYQQALGQGPEFLTYFQNEAQLDKSGLPSDRFFAERPEGSVSTLKIQRTQQEDSAVYLCPSSLRPIGRATDTQYFGPGTRLTVL.

Only a few counts were recorded for this clonotype. One junction end disagrees with the germline gene, perhaps due to a read error. The rearrangement joins TRBV20-1 to TRBJ2-1; TRBD2 matches at 12 bases. The CDR3 has 15 residues. Germline V gene data show CDR1 as DFQATT and CDR2 as SNEGSKA (reference sequence). The CDR3 loop reads CSVRGGLAGINEQFF. CDR3 coding DNA: TGCAGTGTTAGAGGGGGACTAGCGGGCATAAATGAGCAGTTCTTC.

The chain carries TRBV11-3 and TRBJ1-1; TRBD1 is a possible D gene (5 bases). The V end lost 8 bases, the J end lost 4 bases, and 14 bases lay between the germline ends. This CDR3 has 13 amino acids. The germline V gene encodes CDR1 SGHNT and CDR2 YENEEA. The CDR3 loop reads CASCTGLCTEAFF. The CDR3 nucleotides read TGTGCCAGCTGCACAGGTTTGTGCACTGAAGCTTTCTTT.

With regard to this clonotype: An end of the junction differs from the germline gene, which may be a read error. The chain uses TRBV6-5 and TRBJ2-3; D perhaps matches TRBD2 (5 bases). The CDR3 consists of 14 residues. Germline V gives CDR1 MNHEY, CDR2 SVGAGI. The DNA for the CDR3 is TGTGCCAGCAAGGCAGCTGGGAGCACAGATACGAAGTATTTT. This translates into CASKAAGSTDTKYF.

As concerns this clonotype: One end of the junction fails to match germline, which may point to a read error. The V gene is TRBV7-9, the J gene TRBJ1-1; D call uncertain. In germline, CDR1 is SEHNR, CDR2 FQNEAQ (reference sequence). There are 14 residues in the CDR3. The CDR3 sequence is CASSLIDAIIEAFF. The CDR3 nucleotides are TGTGCCAGCAGCTTAATAGACGCCATCATTGAAGCTTTCTTC. The full variable domain, its missing parts supplied by reference TRBV7-9 and TRBJ1-1, is DTGVSQNPRHKITKRGQNVTFRCDPISEHNRLYWYRQTLGQGPEFLTYFQNEAQLEKSRLLSDRFSAERPKGSFSTLEIQRTEQGDSAMYLCASSLIDAIIEAFFGQGTRLTVV.

The sample holds many counts of this clonotype. The chain links TRBV5-1 to TRBJ2-7; maybe TRBD1 (6 bases). Germline CDR1 reads SGHRS; CDR2 reads YFSETQ. V was pared by 3 bases and J by 2 bases, with 9 bases between. The CDR3 length is 13 residues. This CDR3 is CASSWDKTYEQYF. The DNA for the CDR3 is TGCGCCAGCAGCTGGGACAAGACCTACGAGCAGTACTTC. Full variable domain (missing parts from reference TRBV5-1 and TRBJ2-7): KAGVTQTPRYLIKTRGQQVTLSCSPISGHRSVSWYQQTPGQGLQFLFEYFSETQRNKGNFPGRFSGRQFSNSRSEMNVSTLELGDSALYLCASSWDKTYEQYFGPGTRLTVT.

Comment on this clonotype: An end of the junction differs from the germline gene, which may be a read error. The chain carries TRBV5-1 and TRBJ2-3, with D possibly matching TRBD2 (5 bases). This CDR3 is built from 16 residues. Germline CDR1 SGHRS, CDR2 YFSETQ. The CDR3 DNA is TGCGCCAGCATCTTGGGCCTACTAGAGCGCATAGATACGCAGTATTTT. Residues: CASILGLLERIDTQYF.

As concerns this clonotype: The conserved phenylalanine or tryptophan is not found at the CDR3 terminus, so this likely reflects a read error. This sequence joins TRBV11-2 and TRBJ1-2; D gene uncertain. The V end lost 9 bases, the J end lost 8 bases, and 22 bases lay between the germline ends. This CDR3 has 14 residues. Germline CDR1 SGHAT, CDR2 FQNNGV. CDR3 sequence reads: CASTLAFVFGGYTV. The CDR3 DNA reads as TGTGCCAGTACCTTAGCATTCGTGTTTGGCGGCTACACCGTC.

A remark on this clonotype: Relative to the germline gene, one junction end is altered; a read error may explain this. V gene TRBV11-2 combines with J gene TRBJ2-5; either TRBD1 or TRBD2 may fit D (7 bases each). The CDR3 covers 17 residues. The V gene's germline CDR1 is SGHAT and CDR2 FQNNGV. The CDR3 DNA follows: TGCGCCAGCAGCTTAGCTCCAGGGGGGGTTCACCAAGATACCCAGTACTTC. Protein: CASSLAPGGVHQDTQYF.

As to this clonotype: In this CDR3 the conserved last residue, phenylalanine or tryptophan, is missing, so a read error is likely. J is TRBJ2-6 and V is TRBV29-1, with no clear D. The CDR3 runs to 13 residues. Germline CDR1 is SQVTM and CDR2 is ANQGSEA. The V gene lost 5 bases and the J gene lost 2 bases, with 7 bases spanning the gap. CDR3 region: CSVRGTGANVLTS. In DNA, the CDR3 is TGCAGCGTTCGAGGAACTGGGGCCAACGTCCTGACTTCC.

A remark on this clonotype: This may come from a read error, since a much larger clone is one base off. The rearrangement uses TRBV5-1 and TRBJ1-4; maybe TRBD1 (5 bases). Germline V gene sequence: CDR1 SGHRS, CDR2 YFSETQ. CDR3 length: 15 amino acids. The CDR3 here is CASSSTGPLQEKLVF. DNA of the CDR3: TGCGCCAGCAGCTCAACAGGTCCCCTGCAGGAAAAACTGGTTTTT.

A few counts support this clonotype. The chain carries TRBV20-1 and TRBJ2-7; possible D gene TRBD1, 6 bases. The CDR3 runs to 12 residues. V was trimmed by 5 bases and J by 3 bases, leaving 11 bases between them. Germline values: CDR1 DFQATT, CDR2 SNEGSKA (reference sequence). The CDR3 sequence: CSARQAVYEQYF. CDR3 bases: TGCAGTGCTCGACAGGCTGTCTACGAGCAGTACTTC.

This clonotype was seen once. V and J are TRBV12-3 or TRBV12-4 and TRBJ2-1; D is unresolved. The CDR3 loop spans 12 amino acids. V was cut by 11 bases and J by 8 bases, with 16 bases left in between. DNA for the CDR3: TGTGCCTGCGGTTTCTATGAAGATGAGCAGTTCTTC. As protein: CACGFYEDEQFF.

On this clonotype: An end of the junction does not agree with germline; a read error may underlie this. V usage is TRBV7-8 and J usage is TRBJ2-3; maybe TRBD2 (6 bases). Germline V lookup: CDR1 SGHVS, CDR2 FQNEAQ. The CDR3 has 16 residues. The CDR3 reads CTNSLGAGGPGDTQYF. The CDR3 coding sequence is TGTACCAACAGCTTAGGAGCAGGAGGGCCTGGTGATACGCAATATTTT. Based on the CDR3 plus reference TRBV7-8 and TRBJ2-3, the full variable domain is GAGVSQSPRYKVAKRGQDVALRCDPISGHVSLFWYQQALGQGPEFLTYFQNEAQLDKSGLPSDRFFAERPEGSVSTLKIQRTQQEDSAVYLCTNSLGAGGPGDTQYFGPGTRLTVL.

For this clonotype: At one end, the junction sequence differs from germline, possibly due to a read error. V usage is TRBV11-3 and J usage is TRBJ2-3; TRBD2 matches at 8 bases. This CDR3 region has 19 residues. Germline V gene data show CDR1 as SGHNT and CDR2 as YENEEA. The CDR3 loop reads CGSSLGFGAGAGDIDTQYF. The CDR3 DNA reads TGTGGCAGCAGCTTAGGTTTTGGAGCGGGAGCAGGAGACATAGATACGCAGTATTTT.

The gene calls are TRBV18 and TRBJ2-1; D remains ambiguous. The V and J ends lost 0 bases and 0 bases respectively, with 9 bases between them. Germline-derived CDR1 and CDR2 are KGHSH and LQKENI. The CDR3 totals 16 residues. The CDR3 nucleotides read TGTGCCAGCTCACCACCTCGGGTCAGCTCCTACAATGAGCAGTTCTTC. Translated, it gives CASSPPRVSSYNEQFF.

This clonotype was detected only once. Since the CDR3 does not end with the conserved phenylalanine or tryptophan, this likely comes from a read error. The rearrangement links TRBV4-3 to TRBJ2-2; D possibly corresponds to TRBD2 (6 bases). Germline loops: CDR1 LGHNA, CDR2 YSLEER. This CDR3 spans 12 amino acids. CDR3 protein: CAIRLGTGGLFY. Written as DNA, the CDR3 is TGCGCCATCAGACTTGGCACCGGGGGGCTGTTTTAT.

The table lists this clonotype with a count of one. The junction does not match germline at one end; this may be a read error. The rearrangement joins TRBV19 to TRBJ2-3; perhaps D is TRBD1 or TRBD2 (5 bases each). This CDR3 spans 16 amino acids. CDR1 and CDR2 (germline): LNHDA, SQIVND (reference sequence). The chain's CDR3 is CASSISPGTGTDMQYF. CDR3 in DNA: TGTGCCAGTAGTATAAGTCCGGGAACAGGCACAGATATGCAGTATTTT.

This clonotype was detected once. The conserved closing phenylalanine or tryptophan is absent in this CDR3, likely reflecting a read error. The V gene is TRBV5-6, the J gene TRBJ2-7, with TRBD2 matching 10 bases. Germline assignment: CDR1 SGHDT and CDR2 YYEEEE. The CDR3 has 14 residues. V gave up 2 bases and J gave up 6 bases; unmatched junction bases: 5. CDR3 protein: CASSLAGGPCEQYL. Here the CDR3 DNA reads TGTGCCAGCAGCTTAGCGGGAGGGCCATGCGAGCAGTACTTG.

A remark on this clonotype: A read error may produce the germline difference seen at one junction end. This chain connects TRBV11-2 to TRBJ1-1; a possible D gene is TRBD1 (5 bases). Germline values: CDR1 SGHAT, CDR2 FQNNGV. CDR3 size: 11 residues. CDR3 region: CVSSPGAKAFF. The CDR3 DNA reads TGTGTCAGCAGCCCCGGGGCAAAAGCTTTCTTT.

Regarding this clonotype: The conserved phenylalanine or tryptophan normally closing the CDR3 is absent here, so this likely arose from a read error. The chain is built from TRBV11-2 and TRBJ1-1; D not resolved. This CDR3 has 11 amino acids. Per germline, CDR1 SGHAT and CDR2 FQNNGV. The ends were cut back, 5 bases at V and 8 bases at J, with 9 bases in the middle. In DNA, the CDR3 is TGTGCCAGCAGCCCCCCGACAGAAGCTTTCTCT. Amino acid sequence: CASSPPTEAFS.

V is TRBV4-1 and J is TRBJ2-7; D is perhaps TRBD1 (5 bases). CDR1 and CDR2 (germline): MGHRA, YSYEKL. The germline V and J ends were trimmed by 4 bases and 5 bases, with 15 bases remaining between them. This CDR3 contains 14 residues. CDR3: CASSLLGVGDEQYF. In DNA form, the CDR3 reads TGCGCCAGCAGCCTCCTAGGGGTAGGGGACGAGCAGTACTTC.

In regard to this clonotype: The junction and the germline gene differ at one end; a read error may be behind it. The genes are TRBV6-2 or TRBV6-3 and TRBJ2-3; a possible D gene is TRBD2 (6 bases). CDR1 MNHEY and CDR2 SVGEGT come from the germline V gene. There are 14 residues in the CDR3. This chain's CDR3 is CAISYSIARGTILF. In DNA, the CDR3 is TGTGCCATCAGTTACTCGATCGCGCGGGGCACTATTCTATTT.

Comment on this clonotype: One end of the junction is discordant with germline, which a read error may explain. The chain has TRBV4-3 and TRBJ1-2; no clear D gene. The CDR3 spans 14 residues. CDR1 LGHNA and CDR2 YSLEER come from the germline V gene. This CDR3 is CASSADLEIYGYTF. Written as DNA, the CDR3 is TGTGCCAGTAGCGCTGACTTGGAGATCTATGGCTACACCTTC.